The entry that follows covers one T cell receptor beta chain sequence. The data are from a study of shared clonotypes between healthy human individuals. The naive CD8 population came from CD45RO-negative cells selected for CCR7, without terminally differentiated effector memory CD45RA+ cells. Sequenced by immunoSEQ multiplex PCR; TCRdb stores in-frame clones only, minus some. The sample contains 550,000 to 750,000 clones, just over 90% of which appear only once. The source of this sequence is a man aged 25 to 40 in good health. The sequenced sample consisted of naive CD8+ T cells sorted from blood.

The CDR3 loop reads CAWSVSSGTSEQYF. The DNA of the CDR3 is TGTGCCTGGAGTGTAAGTAGCGGGACTAGCGAGCAGTACTTC. The chain links TRBV30 to TRBJ2-7; 8 nucleotides match TRBD2. Trimming took 0 bases from V and 6 from J; bases not matched to a gene: 7. The CDR3 has 14 residues. Per germline, CDR1 GTSNPN and CDR2 SVGIG (reference sequence). Filled out from reference TRBV30 and TRBJ2-7, the complete variable domain reads SQTIHQWPATLVQPVGSPLSLECTVEGTSNPNLYWYRQAAGRGLQLLFYSVGIGQISSEVPQNLSASRPQDRQFILSSKKLLLSDSGFYLCAWSVSSGTSEQYFGPGTRLTVT.